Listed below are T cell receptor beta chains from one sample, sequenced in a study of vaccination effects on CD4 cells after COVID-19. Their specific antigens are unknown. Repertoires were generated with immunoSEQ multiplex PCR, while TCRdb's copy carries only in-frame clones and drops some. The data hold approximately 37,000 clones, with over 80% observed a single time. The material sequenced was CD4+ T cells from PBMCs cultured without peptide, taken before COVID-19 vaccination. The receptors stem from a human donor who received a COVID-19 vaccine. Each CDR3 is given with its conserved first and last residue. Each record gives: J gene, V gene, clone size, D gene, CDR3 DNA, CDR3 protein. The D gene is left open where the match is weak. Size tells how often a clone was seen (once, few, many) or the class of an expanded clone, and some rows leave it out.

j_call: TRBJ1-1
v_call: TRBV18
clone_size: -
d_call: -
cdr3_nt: TGTGCCAGCTCAACTCACGCACCCGGGACGGTCCTTGGGGTTAACACTGAAGCTTTCTTT
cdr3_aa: CASSTHAPGTVLGVNTEAFF

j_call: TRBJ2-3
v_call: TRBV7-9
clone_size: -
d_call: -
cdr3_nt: TGTGCCACCAAAGGGAGGGGGCAAGATACGCAGTATTTT
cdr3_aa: CATKGRGQDTQYF

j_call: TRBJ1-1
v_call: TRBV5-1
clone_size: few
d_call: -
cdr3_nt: TGCGCCAGCAGCTTGGGAATGAACACTGAAGCTTTCTTT
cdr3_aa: CASSLGMNTEAFF

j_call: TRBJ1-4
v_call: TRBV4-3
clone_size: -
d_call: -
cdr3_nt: TGCGCCAGCAGCGCACAGGGCAGCCACGAAAAACTGTTTTTT
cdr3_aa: CASSAQGSHEKLFF

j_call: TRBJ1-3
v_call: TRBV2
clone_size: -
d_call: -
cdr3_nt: TGTGCCAGCAGAAGGGATGGCTCTGGAAACACCATATATTTT
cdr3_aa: CASRRDGSGNTIYF

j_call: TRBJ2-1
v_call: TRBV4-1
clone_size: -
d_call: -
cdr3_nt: TGCGCCAGCAGCCAAGATCACATCAATGAGCAGTTCTTC
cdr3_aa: CASSQDHINEQFF

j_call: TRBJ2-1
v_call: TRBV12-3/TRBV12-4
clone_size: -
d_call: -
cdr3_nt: TGTGCCAGCAGTTTAAGGCGTGAGCAGTTCTTC
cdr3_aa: CASSLRREQFF

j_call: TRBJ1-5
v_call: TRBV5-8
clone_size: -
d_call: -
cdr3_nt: TGTGCCAGCAGCACTACGCCGACAGGACCGCCTAATCAGCCCCAGCATTTT
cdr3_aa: CASSTTPTGPPNQPQHF

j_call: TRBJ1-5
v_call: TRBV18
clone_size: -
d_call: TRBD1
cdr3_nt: TGTGCCAGCTCACTAGGGACAGGGTTCGGCAATCAGCCCCAGCATTTT
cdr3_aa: CASSLGTGFGNQPQHF

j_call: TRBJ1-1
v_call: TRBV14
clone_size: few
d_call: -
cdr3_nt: TGTGCCAGCAGCCGGAACTTGGGGGACACTGAAGCTTTCTTT
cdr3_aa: CASSRNLGDTEAFF

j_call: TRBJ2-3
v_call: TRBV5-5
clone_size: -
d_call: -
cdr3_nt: TGTGCCAGCAGCTTGTTCCCAGGGGAAGGTACGCAGTATTTT
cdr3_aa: CASSLFPGEGTQYF

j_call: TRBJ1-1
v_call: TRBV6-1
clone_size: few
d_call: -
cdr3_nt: TGTGCCAGCAGTGAACAGGGTTGGAGGGGCTCTATGAACACTGAAGCTTTCTTT
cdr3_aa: CASSEQGWRGSMNTEAFF

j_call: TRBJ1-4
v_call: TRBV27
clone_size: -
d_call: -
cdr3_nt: TGTGCCAGCAGTTTAAGTTTGGGGGGCCATGAAAAACTGTTTTTT
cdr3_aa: CASSLSLGGHEKLFF

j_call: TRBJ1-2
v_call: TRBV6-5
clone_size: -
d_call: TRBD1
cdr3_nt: TGTGCCAGCAGGGTCTCCGACAGGGTCGACTATGGCTACACCTTC
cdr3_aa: CASRVSDRVDYGYTF

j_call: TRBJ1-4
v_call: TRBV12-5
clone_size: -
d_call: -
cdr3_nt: TGTGCTAGCCGGCGCGGGGCAGAACTGTTTTTT
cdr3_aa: CASRRGAELFF

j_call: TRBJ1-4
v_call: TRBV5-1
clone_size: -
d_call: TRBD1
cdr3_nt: TGCGCCAGCAGCCTAGGACAGGGGGCAACTAATGAAAAACTGTTTTTT
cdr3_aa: CASSLGQGATNEKLFF

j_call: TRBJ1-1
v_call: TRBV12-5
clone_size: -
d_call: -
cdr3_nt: TGTGCTAGTGGTCCCCTTACGGACACTGAAGCTTTCTTT
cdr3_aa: CASGPLTDTEAFF